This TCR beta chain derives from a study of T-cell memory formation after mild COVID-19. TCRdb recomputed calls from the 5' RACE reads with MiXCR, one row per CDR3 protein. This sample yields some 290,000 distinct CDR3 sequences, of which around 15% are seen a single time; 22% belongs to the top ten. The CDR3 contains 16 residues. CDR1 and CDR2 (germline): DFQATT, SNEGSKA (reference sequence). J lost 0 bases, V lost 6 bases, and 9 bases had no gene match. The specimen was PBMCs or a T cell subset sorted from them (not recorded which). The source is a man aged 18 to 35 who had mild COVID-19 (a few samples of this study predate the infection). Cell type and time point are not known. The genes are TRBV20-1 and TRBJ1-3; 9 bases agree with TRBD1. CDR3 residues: CSAQGQGMGSGNTIYF. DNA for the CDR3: TGCAGTGCCCAGGGACAGGGAATGGGCTCTGGAAACACCATATATTTT.